The rows below give T cell receptor beta chains drawn from one sample of a study of T-cell reconstitution after alpha-beta-depleted transplantation in children. TCRdb used MiXCR to reprocess the PCR reads, holding one entry per CDR3 protein. The sample includes 350,000 to 500,000 distinct CDR3 sequences, over 40% of them seen just once. Material: PBMCs, obtained before TCRalphabeta/CD19-depleted stem cell transplant. These receptors all come from a girl aged 2 to 10 with aplastic anemia, due to receive a stem cell transplant. The conserved cysteine and the conserved F or W are not part of the CDR3 here. A D gene is named only where the DNA matches it firmly. Rows may omit the clone size; those that give it use once, few, many or a size class.

d_call | clone_size | j_call | v_call | cdr3_aa
TRBD1 | few | TRBJ2-2 | TRBV5-1 | ASSLGRGPSGTGELF
. | many | TRBJ2-7 | TRBV28 | ASSPRVWGASYEQY
. | once | TRBJ2-6 | TRBV6-5 | ASSYSIKGSGANVLT
TRBD1 | few | TRBJ2-3 | TRBV5-5 | ASSFDRATDTQY
. | . | TRBJ2-3 | TRBV12-3/TRBV12-4 | ASSLKLATDTQY
TRBD1 | few | TRBJ1-2 | TRBV20-1 | SAQRDRGSNYGYT
TRBD1 | . | TRBJ2-7 | TRBV18 | ASSPLGTGVSYEQY
. | . | TRBJ2-7 | TRBV6-5 | ASSYRAAYEQY
. | many | TRBJ2-1 | TRBV7-2 | ASSPPSYNEQF
. | . | TRBJ1-1 | TRBV5-5 | ASSLPPGPNTEAF
. | many | TRBJ2-1 | TRBV4-3 | ASSQAPRPSGRYNEQF
. | few | TRBJ1-5 | TRBV7-9 | ASSPTTRDQPQH
TRBD1 | . | TRBJ2-1 | TRBV6-1 | ASNRFGQGRGGEQF
TRBD1 | . | TRBJ1-2 | TRBV24-1 | ATSDPDTGTAEGYT
. | few | TRBJ1-6 | TRBV9 | ASSADPRDSPLH
. | . | TRBJ2-2 | TRBV21-1 | ASSKGLGGPTGELF
. | . | TRBJ2-3 | TRBV29-1 | SVSGSTDTQY
. | . | TRBJ2-1 | TRBV6-4 | ASSSDTYNEQF
. | . | TRBJ2-5 | TRBV10-3 | AISESFQETQY
. | . | TRBJ1-1 | TRBV12-3/TRBV12-4 | ASSLRGARAF
TRBD1 | . | TRBJ2-1 | TRBV11-3 | ASSWTGNEQF
TRBD1 | . | TRBJ1-6 | TRBV10-3 | AIRPGQGIGALH
TRBD1 | . | TRBJ2-7 | TRBV7-2 | ASSLTGGLNEQY
TRBD1 | . | TRBJ2-5 | TRBV7-2 | ASSFLGTGKETQY
. | . | TRBJ2-2 | TRBV24-1 | ATSDPAGQTGELF
. | many | TRBJ2-3 | TRBV20-1 | SASTGLGRTDTQY
TRBD1 | many | TRBJ2-2 | TRBV9 | ASSLGQGTNTGELF
TRBD1 | . | TRBJ2-3 | TRBV5-5 | ASSLDRVWTDTQY
. | . | TRBJ2-2 | TRBV6-5 | ASSYYARVSTGELF
. | . | TRBJ2-3 | TRBV7-2 | ASSLVWDGATTDTQY
TRBD2 | once | TRBJ2-7 | TRBV14 | ASSHRTSGDHEQY
. | . | TRBJ2-7 | TRBV24-1 | ATSDPTQLLVFYEQY
. | . | TRBJ2-1 | TRBV5-1 | ASSLTRLNEQF
. | . | TRBJ2-5 | TRBV2 | ASRRWVQETQY
. | . | TRBJ1-5 | TRBV25-1 | ASSETGANQPQH
. | many | TRBJ2-5 | TRBV7-2 | ASTFRAGRQETQY
. | . | TRBJ1-6 | TRBV5-1 | ASRDWGPGSPLH
TRBD2 | few | TRBJ2-3 | TRBV28 | ASSPRTSGRSWPDTQY
. | few | TRBJ2-5 | TRBV4-3 | ASSQEKGRDGETQY